The clone carrying this T cell receptor beta chain was seen a single time. The study recruited people aged about 18 to 95 years across approximately 24 US areas. The sample belongs to a study of blood T cell repertoires in COVID-19. Assay used: immunoSEQ multiplex PCR; TCRdb lists only in-frame clones, some missing. The sample yields around 250,000 clones, approximately 85% seen once. CDR3 length equals 15 residues. Germline loops: CDR1 MGHRA, CDR2 YSYEKL. With 3 bases clipped from V and 2 bases from J, the junction kept 1 base outside the gene matches. The sequence came from a woman aged 50 to 60 who had recovered from COVID-19. The chain has TRBV4-1 and TRBJ1-4; 9 nucleotides align to TRBD1. Sequenced sample: PBMCs or T cells enriched from blood (not recorded which). The CDR3 protein is CASSQGTGTNEKLFF. CDR3 DNA sequence: TGCGCCAGCAGCCAGGGGACAGGGACTAATGAAAAACTGTTTTTT.